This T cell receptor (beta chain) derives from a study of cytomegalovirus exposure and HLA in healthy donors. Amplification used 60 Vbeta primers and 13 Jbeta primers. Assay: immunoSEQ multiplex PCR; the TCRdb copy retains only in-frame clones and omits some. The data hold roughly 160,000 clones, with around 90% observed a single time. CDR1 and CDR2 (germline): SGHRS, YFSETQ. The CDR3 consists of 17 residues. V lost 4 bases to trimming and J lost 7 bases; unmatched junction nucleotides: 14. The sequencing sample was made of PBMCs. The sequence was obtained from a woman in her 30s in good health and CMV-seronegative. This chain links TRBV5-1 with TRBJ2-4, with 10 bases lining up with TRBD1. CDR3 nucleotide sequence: TGCGCCAGCAGCCTTGACCCGACAGGGGGCGCGGAGAACATTCAGTACTTC. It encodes CASSLDPTGGAENIQYF.